Below are 10 T cell receptor beta chains sequenced from a single sample in a study of CD8+CD57+ T cells in acquired aplastic anemia. Profiles of TCR beta VDJ and CDR3 were generated from a genomic DNA template. Each CDR3 protein gets one entry after TCRdb re-called the reads with MiXCR. The sample has around 180,000 distinct CDR3 sequences; about 60% are singletons. The sequenced sample consisted of sorted CD4+, CD8+, or CD8+CD57+ T cells (not recorded which) from PBMCs. The receptors here all came from a human donor in good health.

This clonotype was detected many times. The chain employs TRBV9 and TRBJ2-1; 8 nucleotides line up with TRBD1. Per germline, CDR1 SGDLS and CDR2 YYNGEE. J gave up 2 bases and V 4 bases, and 14 bases lay outside the gene matches. The CDR3 runs 18 residues. The CDR3 loop reads CASSLRTGRVGTYNEQFF. DNA of the CDR3: TGTGCCAGCAGCCTCCGGACAGGGCGCGTAGGAACCTACAATGAGCAGTTCTTC. The variable domain in full, with the rest retrieved from reference TRBV9 and TRBJ2-1, is DSGVTQTPKHLITATGQRVTLRCSPRSGDLSVYWYQQSLDQGLQFLIQYYNGEERAKGNILERFSAQQFPDLHSELNLSSLELGDSALYFCASSLRTGRVGTYNEQFFGPGTRLTVL.

V usage is TRBV20-1 and J usage is TRBJ1-3; unclear D gene. There are 16 residues in the CDR3. The germline V gene encodes CDR1 DFQATT and CDR2 SNEGSKA (reference sequence). Trimming left V 3 bases short and J 0 bases short, with 15 bases between. CDR3 DNA: TGCAGTGCTAGCCCCCCAGGCAGGAGCTCTGGAAACACCATATATTTT. This translates into CSASPPGRSSGNTIYF.

The chain uses TRBV20-1 and TRBJ2-1; a weak D match, TRBD1 (5 bases). The CDR3 totals 13 residues. Germline V gene lookup returns CDR1 DFQATT and CDR2 SNEGSKA (reference sequence). V was pared by 2 bases and J by 9 bases, with 14 bases between. CDR3 DNA sequence: TGCAGTGCTAGAAGTGATTGGGGCTTTGAGCAGTTCTTC. Translating it yields CSARSDWGFEQFF.

This clonotype was seen only a few times. The chain recombines TRBV28 with TRBJ2-7; 9 bases are a match to TRBD1. V was pared by 6 bases and J by 3 bases, with 12 bases of the junction left unmatched. The CDR3 totals 16 residues. Germline V gene data show CDR1 as MDHEN and CDR2 as SYDVKM. CDR3 region: CASSLLGQGFDYEQYF. CDR3 bases: TGTGCCAGCAGCTTGCTCGGACAGGGGTTCGACTACGAGCAGTACTTC.

V and J are TRBV3-1 and TRBJ2-7; D is undetermined. CDR1 and CDR2 (germline): LGHDT, YNNKEL (reference sequence). V was clipped by 2 bases and J by 0 bases, with 5 bases between them. The CDR3 loop spans 13 amino acids. The CDR3 loop is CASSQPSSYEQYF. CDR3 DNA: TGTGCCAGCAGCCAACCTTCCTCCTACGAGCAGTACTTC.

The gene calls are TRBV5-1 and TRBJ2-3; D is possibly TRBD2 (5 bases). In germline, CDR1 is SGHRS, CDR2 YFSETQ. This CDR3 has 14 amino acids. V was pared by 2 bases and J by 0 bases, with 7 bases between. CDR3 region: CASSFGGSTDTQYF. The CDR3 DNA reads as TGCGCCAGCAGCTTCGGCGGGAGCACAGATACGCAGTATTTT.

This clonotype was detected many times. This chain joins TRBV15 and TRBJ2-2; D is ambiguous. The CDR3 totals 15 residues. Germline V lookup: CDR1 LNHNV, CDR2 YYDKDF (reference sequence). The germline V and J ends were trimmed by 0 bases and 8 bases, with 13 bases remaining between them. In nucleotides, the CDR3 is TGTGCCACCAGCAGAGAATATGCGCGATGGGGGGAGCTGTTTTTT. This codes for CATSREYARWGELFF.

This clonotype was counted many times. The chain joins TRBV5-1 to TRBJ2-7, with 8 bases lining up with TRBD2. Germline loops: CDR1 SGHRS, CDR2 YFSETQ. The CDR3 covers 13 residues. With V trimmed by 0 bases and J by 6 bases, 2 bases remained unmatched. In nucleotides, the CDR3 is TGCGCCAGCAGCTTGGTAGCGGGAACCGAGCAGTACTTC. Its protein is CASSLVAGTEQYF.

This clonotype showed up many times. The V gene is TRBV12-5, the J gene TRBJ2-7; tentatively, D is TRBD1 or TRBD2 (5 bases each). CDR1 and CDR2 (germline): LGHNT, FRNRAP. The V end lost 5 bases, the J end lost 10 bases, and 27 bases lay between the germline ends. This CDR3 is 16 amino acids long. CDR3 sequence: CASGAGAGTVNAPQYF. In nucleotides, the CDR3 is TGTGCTAGTGGTGCTGGGGCCGGGACGGTTAACGCGCCCCAGTACTTC.

This clonotype has only a few counts. The chain couples TRBV7-2 to TRBJ2-7, with a weak D call TRBD1 (6 bases). Germline V gene lookup returns CDR1 SGHTA and CDR2 FQGNSA. Trimming stripped 1 base from V and 3 bases from J, with 10 bases between. CDR3 size: 14 residues. CDR3 in DNA: TGTGCCAGCAGCTTAGGTCCACAGGGCTACGAGCAGTACTTC. Protein sequence: CASSLGPQGYEQYF.